One and the same sample provided the 26 T cell receptor beta chains below, sequenced in a study of a mutant IDH1 vaccine in newly diagnosed glioma. This table comes from immunoSEQ multiplex PCR, and its TCRdb copy is limited to in-frame clones, with some not included. This table holds 60,000 to 75,000 clones, roughly four fifths found once. Antigen specificity for these receptors is unknown. Time point described: week 11, during vaccination. Every vaccination contained 300 ug of the mutant IDH1 20-mer peptide and was paired with topical imiquimod. The specimen comprised PBMCs, sampled from a glioma patient whose treatment included an IDH1 peptide vaccine. The receptors stem from a man aged 30 to 45 with glioma.

V is TRBV9 and J is TRBJ1-1; D is undetermined. Trimming pared 4 bases from V and 5 bases from J, leaving 12 bases between. This CDR3 spans 13 amino acids. Germline V gives CDR1 SGDLS, CDR2 YYNGEE. CDR3 in amino acids: CASSPRGRTEAFF. The CDR3 DNA sequence: TGTGCCAGCAGCCCTCGAGGACGGACTGAAGCTTTCTTT.

V usage is TRBV7-6 and J usage is TRBJ2-2; D is possibly TRBD1 (5 bases). Germline V gene lookup returns CDR1 SGHVS and CDR2 FNYEAQ. The CDR3 consists of 16 residues. The V gene lost 0 bases and the J gene lost 1 base, with 9 bases spanning the gap. The CDR3 region has the DNA TGTGCCAGCAGCTTAGCTGCAGGGTTGAACACCGGGGAGCTGTTTTTT. It translates to CASSLAAGLNTGELFF.

The rearrangement links TRBV7-2 to TRBJ2-5; the match to TRBD2 covers 7 bases. The J segment lost 6 bases and the V segment lost 4 bases, leaving 11 bases of the junction unmatched. The CDR3 contains 15 residues. From germline, CDR1 is SGHTA and CDR2 FQGNSA. CDR3 sequence: CASSSGGRAGQTQYF. The CDR3 region has the DNA TGTGCCAGCAGCTCGGGTGGGAGGGCCGGGCAGACCCAGTACTTC.

This sequence joins TRBV19 and TRBJ1-2, with D unclear. V lost 3 bases and J lost 7, with 12 bases in between. CDR3 length: 13 amino acids. CDR1 is LNHDA, CDR2 SQIVND, per germline (reference sequence). In DNA, the CDR3 is TGTGCCAGTAGTATCTCCGGGGATCGTGGCTACACCTTC. Translation: CASSISGDRGYTF.

This clone was picked up one time. The chain links TRBV6-5 to TRBJ1-4; D remains ambiguous. Germline loops: CDR1 MNHEY, CDR2 SVGAGI. This CDR3 spans 11 amino acids. Trimming stripped 5 bases from V and 5 bases from J, with 3 bases between. CDR3 loop: CASSGNEKLFF. CDR3 DNA sequence: TGTGCCAGCAGTGGGAATGAAAAACTGTTTTTT.

V and J are TRBV6-1 and TRBJ1-1; D unresolved. The CDR3 is made up of 13 amino acids. Trimming stripped 2 bases from V and 0 bases from J, with 4 bases between. Germline loops: CDR1 MNHNS, CDR2 SASEGT. CDR3 in DNA: TGTGCCAGCAGTGAAAGGATGAACACTGAAGCTTTCTTT. Translated: CASSERMNTEAFF.

V gene TRBV7-4 combines with J gene TRBJ1-5; D ambiguous. Germline lookup yields CDR1 SGHVT and CDR2 SQSDAQ. The V end was cut by 1 base, the J end by 7 bases, with 5 bases between. The CDR3 is made up of 12 amino acids. The CDR3 DNA is TGTGCCAGCAGCTTAGATCAACAGCCCCAGCATTTT. Residues: CASSLDQQPQHF.

The rearrangement joins TRBV4-1 to TRBJ2-7, with a tentative D call TRBD2 (6 bases). The CDR3 is made up of 14 amino acids. Germline V gene data show CDR1 as MGHRA and CDR2 as YSYEKL. V was clipped by 4 bases and J by 3 bases, with 13 bases between them. CDR3 amino acids: CASSRTEGLYEQYF. CDR3 in DNA: TGCGCCAGCAGCCGAACGGAGGGGCTCTACGAGCAGTACTTC.

The chain couples TRBV6-1 to TRBJ1-1; D ambiguous. The germline V gene has CDR1 MNHNS and CDR2 SASEGT. The CDR3 length is 13 residues. V lost 7 bases, J lost 5 bases, and 14 bases lay in between. The CDR3 spells CASTRSITTEAFF. CDR3 nucleotides: TGTGCCAGCACTCGGTCTATTACGACTGAAGCTTTCTTT.

The J gene is TRBJ1-6, the V gene TRBV27; 7 nucleotides agree with TRBD1. Unmatched junction bases numbered 9, after V lost 1 base and J lost 0 bases. Germline assignment: CDR1 MNHEY and CDR2 SMNVEV (reference sequence). This CDR3 is built from 19 residues. CDR3 residues: CASSLFLTGESSYNSPLHF. The CDR3 region has the DNA TGTGCCAGCAGTTTATTTTTAACAGGGGAAAGCTCCTATAATTCACCCCTCCACTTT.

This sequence joins TRBV10-3 and TRBJ1-1; the D gene is possibly TRBD1 (6 bases). Germline V gene data show CDR1 as ENHRY and CDR2 as SYGVKD. The CDR3 spans 14 residues. Trimming shortened V by 8 bases and J by 1 base, and 14 bases separated the two germline ends. The CDR3 region is CAIGQQGGNTEAFF. The CDR3 region has the DNA TGTGCCATCGGGCAACAGGGTGGGAACACTGAAGCTTTCTTT.

This rearrangement joins TRBV27 to TRBJ2-7; TRBD2 matches at 7 bases. Trimming took 2 bases from V and 2 from J; bases not matched to a gene: 6. Germline V gene lookup returns CDR1 MNHEY and CDR2 SMNVEV (reference sequence). CDR3 length: 15 amino acids. CDR3 coding DNA: TGTGCCAGCAGTTTAAATAGCGGGTTCCCCTACGAGCAGTACTTC. Its protein product is CASSLNSGFPYEQYF.

The rearrangement links TRBV7-9 to TRBJ2-5, with D uncertain. The end of the DNA aligns better with TRBJ2-7, so the J call may be wrong. The germline gives CDR1 SEHNR, CDR2 FQNEAQ (reference sequence). This CDR3 is built from 13 residues. CDR3 in amino acids: CASSPRPRNEQYF. DNA of the CDR3: TGTGCCAGCAGCCCCCGTCCCAGAAACGAGCAGTACTTC.

The rearrangement uses TRBV1 and TRBJ1-1. TRBV1 is deemed a pseudogene. The CDR3 covers 11 residues. The CDR3 sequence: CTSRKNTEAFF. For the CDR3, the DNA is TGCACCAGCAGGAAGAACACTGAAGCTTTCTTT.

This clone was observed once. The chain has TRBV4-1 and TRBJ2-6; 9 bases match TRBD1. The germline V gene has CDR1 MGHRA and CDR2 YSYEKL. V dropped 4 bases and J dropped 1; count of bases not matched to a gene: 2. The CDR3 covers 16 residues. Here the CDR3 reads CASSLGQGSGANVLTF. In DNA, the CDR3 is TGCGCCAGCAGCCTCGGACAGGGGTCTGGGGCCAACGTCCTGACTTTC.

The chain couples TRBV11-3 to TRBJ2-2; D is unclear. With 3 bases removed from V and 7 bases from J, the gap between germline ends came to 9 bases. Germline CDR1 and CDR2: SGHNT and YENEEA. The CDR3 has 13 amino acids. CDR3: CASSFQNNGELFF. The DNA for the CDR3 is TGTGCCAGCAGCTTCCAGAATAACGGGGAGCTGTTTTTT.

V usage is TRBV9 and J usage is TRBJ2-5, with 8 bases aligning to TRBD2. Trimming cost V 4 bases and J 2 bases; bases outside gene matches: 10. The CDR3 length is 16 residues. Germline CDR1 is SGDLS and CDR2 is YYNGEE. The CDR3 region has the DNA TGTGCCAGCAGCCCCCGGGGTAGCGGGACACAAGAGACCCAGTACTTC. Translated, it gives CASSPRGSGTQETQYF.

V usage is TRBV10-3 and J usage is TRBJ2-1, with 9 bases identical to TRBD1. The CDR3 totals 14 residues. The ends lost 2 bases at V and 7 bases at J; junction bases unmatched: 3. CDR1 and CDR2 (germline): ENHRY, SYGVKD. This CDR3 reads CAISEGTGKNEQFF. The CDR3 bases are TGTGCCATCAGTGAGGGGACAGGGAAAAATGAGCAGTTCTTC.

The genes are TRBV7-2 and TRBJ2-3; D remains unclear. The CDR3 has 14 residues. The V and J ends lost 5 bases and 1 base respectively, with 10 bases between them. CDR1 is SGHTA and CDR2 is FQGNSA in the germline V gene. As DNA, the CDR3 is TGTGCCAGCAGCCTGAACCCTGGCACAGATACGCAGTATTTT. It translates to CASSLNPGTDTQYF.

The CDR3 coding sequence is TGTGCCAGCAGCCAATCCAGGGAATTCTATGGCTACACCTTC. It codes for CASSQSREFYGYTF. The genes are TRBV11-1 and TRBJ1-2; possibly TRBD1 for D (5 bases). The CDR3 loop spans 14 amino acids. The germline CDR1 and CDR2 sequences are SGHAT and FQDESV (reference sequence). The ends were cut back, 5 bases at V and 4 bases at J, with 14 bases in the middle.

The chain has TRBV19 and TRBJ2-5, with 7 bases fitting TRBD1. The CDR3 contains 15 residues. Germline assignment: CDR1 LNHDA and CDR2 SQIVND (reference sequence). The V and J ends lost 2 bases and 4 bases, in that order; junction bases with no gene match: 7. The CDR3 is CASSIQDRLGETQYF. The CDR3 DNA sequence: TGTGCCAGTAGTATACAGGACAGGTTGGGAGAGACCCAGTACTTC.

The V call is TRBV7-9, the J call TRBJ1-2, with 7 bases matching TRBD1. With V trimmed by 2 bases and J by 5 bases, 8 bases remained unmatched. The CDR3 loop spans 15 amino acids. The germline V gene encodes CDR1 SEHNR and CDR2 FQNEAQ (reference sequence). CDR3 region: CASSLISRQGYGYTF. The CDR3 coding sequence is TGTGCCAGCAGCTTAATCTCGAGACAGGGATATGGCTACACCTTC.

V is TRBV7-9 and J is TRBJ1-6; D is ambiguous. V lost 1 base and J lost 4, with 5 bases in between. The CDR3 is made up of 14 amino acids. The germline V gene has CDR1 SEHNR and CDR2 FQNEAQ (reference sequence). CDR3 coding DNA: TGTGCCAGCAGCTTAGGACGGTATAATTCACCCCTCCACTTT. It translates to CASSLGRYNSPLHF.

This clone was seen only once. The chain has TRBV7-3 and TRBJ2-5; 8 bases agree with TRBD1. The CDR3 totals 14 residues. The V segment lost 4 bases and the J segment 8 bases; nucleotides outside the gene matches: 9. CDR1 is SGHTA, CDR2 FQGTGA, per germline. CDR3 amino acids: CASSSGTGGTTQYF. The CDR3 coding sequence is TGTGCCAGCAGCTCCGGGACAGGAGGAACAACCCAGTACTTC.

This clone was counted a single time. The same CDR3 is also encoded by other DNA sequences in this sample. This chain links TRBV5-1 with TRBJ2-7, with D possibly matching TRBD2 (5 bases). The V gene's germline CDR1 is SGHRS and CDR2 YFSETQ. The CDR3 extends over 16 amino acids. V shed 0 bases and J shed 3 bases, with 16 bases lying between them. CDR3 in amino acids: CASSLAKGVGNYEQYF. The CDR3 DNA reads TGCGCCAGCAGCTTGGCCAAGGGAGTGGGAAACTACGAGCAGTACTTC.

This clone turned up a few times. The V and J genes are TRBV4-3 and TRBJ2-2; D is ambiguous. Germline values: CDR1 LGHNA, CDR2 YSLEER. CDR3 size: 17 residues. The V and J ends lost 1 base and 5 bases respectively, with 17 bases between them. The CDR3 DNA reads as TGCGCCAGCAGCCAAGCGTCGGGTCTTCTCAGGACCGGGGAGCTGTTTTTT. Protein product: CASSQASGLLRTGELFF.